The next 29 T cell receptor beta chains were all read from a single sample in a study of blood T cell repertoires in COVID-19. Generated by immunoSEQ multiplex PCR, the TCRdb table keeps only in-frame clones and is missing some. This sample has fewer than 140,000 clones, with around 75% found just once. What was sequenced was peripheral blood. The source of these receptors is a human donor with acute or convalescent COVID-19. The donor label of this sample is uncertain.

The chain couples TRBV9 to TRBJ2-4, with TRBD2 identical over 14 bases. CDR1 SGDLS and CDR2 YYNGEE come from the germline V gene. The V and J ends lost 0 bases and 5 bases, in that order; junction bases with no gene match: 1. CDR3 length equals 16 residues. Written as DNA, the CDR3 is TGTGCCAGCAGCGTAGGACTAGCGGGGGGGCAAAACATTCAGTACTTC. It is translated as CASSVGLAGGQNIQYF.

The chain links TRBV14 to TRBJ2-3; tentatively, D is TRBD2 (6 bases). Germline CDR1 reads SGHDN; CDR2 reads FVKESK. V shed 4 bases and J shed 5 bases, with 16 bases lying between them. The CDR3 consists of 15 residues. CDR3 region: CASSPLQGGVDTQYF. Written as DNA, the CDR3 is TGTGCCAGCAGCCCCCTCCAGGGAGGTGTAGATACGCAGTATTTT.

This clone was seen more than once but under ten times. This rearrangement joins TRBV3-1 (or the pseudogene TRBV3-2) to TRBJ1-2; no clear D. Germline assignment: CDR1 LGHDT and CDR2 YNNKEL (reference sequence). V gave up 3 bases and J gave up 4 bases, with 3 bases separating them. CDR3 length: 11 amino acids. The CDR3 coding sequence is TGTGCCAGCAGCCACGGCTATGGCTACACCTTC. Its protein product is CASSHGYGYTF.

CDR3 bases: TGTGCCAGTAGTAATCAGGGGTATGGCTACACCTTC. Amino acid sequence: CASSNQGYGYTF. The chain has TRBV19 and TRBJ1-2, with a tentative D call TRBD1 (6 bases). This CDR3 comprises 12 residues. Germline CDR1 and CDR2: LNHDA and SQIVND (reference sequence). The germline V and J ends were trimmed by 4 bases and 5 bases, with 8 bases remaining between them.

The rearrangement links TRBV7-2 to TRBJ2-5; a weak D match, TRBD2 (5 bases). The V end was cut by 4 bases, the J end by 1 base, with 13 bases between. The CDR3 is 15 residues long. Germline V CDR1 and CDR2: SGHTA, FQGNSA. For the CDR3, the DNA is TGTGCCAGCAGCTCCTCCCGAGCGGCCCAAGAGACCCAGTACTTC. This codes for CASSSSRAAQETQYF.

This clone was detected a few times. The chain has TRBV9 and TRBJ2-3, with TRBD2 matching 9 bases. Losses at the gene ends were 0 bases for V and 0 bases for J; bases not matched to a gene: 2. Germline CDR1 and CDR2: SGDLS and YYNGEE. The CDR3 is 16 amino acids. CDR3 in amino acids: CASSVDSGGSTDTQYF. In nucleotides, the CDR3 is TGTGCCAGCAGCGTAGATAGCGGGGGTAGCACAGATACGCAGTATTTT.

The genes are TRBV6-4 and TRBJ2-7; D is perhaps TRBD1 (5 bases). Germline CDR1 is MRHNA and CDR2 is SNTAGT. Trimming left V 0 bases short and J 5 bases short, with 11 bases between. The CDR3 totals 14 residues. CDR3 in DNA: TGTGCCAGCAGTGACTCTAACAGGCGGAACGAGCAGTACGTC. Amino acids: CASSDSNRRNEQYV.

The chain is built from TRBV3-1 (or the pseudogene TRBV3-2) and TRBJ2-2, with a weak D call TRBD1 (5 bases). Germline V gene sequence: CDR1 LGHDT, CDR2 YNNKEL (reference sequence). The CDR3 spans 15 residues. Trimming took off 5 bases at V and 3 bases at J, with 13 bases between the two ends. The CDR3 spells CASSSGPHDTGELFF. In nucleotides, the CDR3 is TGTGCCAGCAGCTCAGGGCCCCATGACACCGGGGAGCTGTTTTTT.

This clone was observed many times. The DNA for the CDR3 is TGTGCCAGCTCACTGACGGGGAGCCCGACAGATACGCAGTATTTT. Translating it yields CASSLTGSPTDTQYF. The gene calls are TRBV18 and TRBJ2-3, with D possibly being TRBD2 (5 bases). V was cut by 4 bases and J by 3 bases, with 14 bases left in between. This CDR3 has 15 amino acids. Germline CDR1 and CDR2: KGHSH and LQKENI.

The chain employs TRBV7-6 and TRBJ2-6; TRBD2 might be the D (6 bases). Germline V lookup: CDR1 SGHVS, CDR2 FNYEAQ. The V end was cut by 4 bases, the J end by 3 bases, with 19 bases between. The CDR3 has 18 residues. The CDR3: CASSSGTSHGGGANVLTF. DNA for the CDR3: TGTGCCAGCAGCTCCGGGACTTCCCACGGTGGTGGGGCCAACGTCCTGACTTTC.

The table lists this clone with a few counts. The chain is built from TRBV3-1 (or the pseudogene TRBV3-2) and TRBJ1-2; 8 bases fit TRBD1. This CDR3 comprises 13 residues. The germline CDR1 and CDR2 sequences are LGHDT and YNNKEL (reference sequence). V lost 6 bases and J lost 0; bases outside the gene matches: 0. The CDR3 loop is CASRDRANYGYTF. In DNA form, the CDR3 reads TGTGCCAGCAGGGACAGGGCTAACTATGGCTACACCTTC.

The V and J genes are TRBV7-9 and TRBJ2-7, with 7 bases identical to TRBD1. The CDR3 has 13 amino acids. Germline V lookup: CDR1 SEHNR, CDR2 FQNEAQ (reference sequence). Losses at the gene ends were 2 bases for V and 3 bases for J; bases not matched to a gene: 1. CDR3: CASSLSGGYEQYF. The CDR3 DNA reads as TGTGCCAGCAGCTTATCAGGGGGCTACGAGCAGTACTTC.

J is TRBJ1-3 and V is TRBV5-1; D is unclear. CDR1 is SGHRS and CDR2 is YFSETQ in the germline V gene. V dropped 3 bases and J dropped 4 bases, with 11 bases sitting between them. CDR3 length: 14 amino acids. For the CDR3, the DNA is TGCGCCAGCAGCTCCGCATCAGGAGGAAACACCATATATTTT. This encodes CASSSASGGNTIYF. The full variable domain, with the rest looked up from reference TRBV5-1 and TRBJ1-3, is KAGVTQTPRYLIKTRGQQVTLSCSPISGHRSVSWYQQTPGQGLQFLFEYFSETQRNKGNFPGRFSGRQFSNSRSEMNVSTLELGDSALYLCASSSASGGNTIYFGEGSWLTVV.

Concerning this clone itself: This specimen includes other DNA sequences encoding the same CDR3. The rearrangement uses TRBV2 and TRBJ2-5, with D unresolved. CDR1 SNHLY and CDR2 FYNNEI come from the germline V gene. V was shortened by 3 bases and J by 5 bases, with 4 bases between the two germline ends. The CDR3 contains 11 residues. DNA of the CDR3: TGTGCCAGCAGTGACCGGGAGACCCAGTACTTC. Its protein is CASSDRETQYF.

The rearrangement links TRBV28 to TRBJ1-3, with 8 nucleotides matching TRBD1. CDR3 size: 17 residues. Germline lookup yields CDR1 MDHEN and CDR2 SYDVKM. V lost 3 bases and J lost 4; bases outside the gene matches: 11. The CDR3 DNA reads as TGTGCCAGCAGTTTTAACGGGCAGGGGGCAAGGGGAAACACCATATATTTT. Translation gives CASSFNGQGARGNTIYF. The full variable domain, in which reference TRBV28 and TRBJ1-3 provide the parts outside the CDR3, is DVKVTQSSRYLVKRTGEKVFLECVQDMDHENMFWYRQDPGLGLRLIYFSYDVKMKEKGDIPEGYSVSREKKERFSLILESASTNQTSMYLCASSFNGQGARGNTIYFGEGSWLTVV.

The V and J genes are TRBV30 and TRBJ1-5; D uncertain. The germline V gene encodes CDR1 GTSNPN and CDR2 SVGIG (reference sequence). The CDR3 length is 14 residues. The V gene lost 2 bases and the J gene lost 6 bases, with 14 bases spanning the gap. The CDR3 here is CAWSRSAAGQPQHF. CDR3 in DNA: TGTGCCTGGAGTAGGTCGGCGGCGGGTCAGCCCCAGCATTTT.

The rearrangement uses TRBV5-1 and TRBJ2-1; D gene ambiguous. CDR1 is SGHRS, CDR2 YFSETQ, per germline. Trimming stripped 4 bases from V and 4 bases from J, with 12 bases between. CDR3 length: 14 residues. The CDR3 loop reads CASSVGAEYNEQFF. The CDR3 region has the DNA TGCGCCAGCAGCGTGGGTGCGGAGTACAATGAGCAGTTCTTC.

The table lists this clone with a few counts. CDR3 in amino acids: CATAVNTGELFF. The CDR3 DNA is TGTGCCACCGCGGTGAACACCGGGGAGCTGTTTTTT. J is TRBJ2-2 and V is TRBV24-1, with unresolved D. Per germline, CDR1 KGHDR and CDR2 SFDVKD. The CDR3 covers 12 residues. V was cut by 9 bases and J by 1 base, with 5 bases left in between.

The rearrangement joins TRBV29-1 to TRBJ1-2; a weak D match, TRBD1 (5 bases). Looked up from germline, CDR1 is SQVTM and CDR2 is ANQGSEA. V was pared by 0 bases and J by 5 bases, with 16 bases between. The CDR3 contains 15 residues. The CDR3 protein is CSVEESGQGVYGYTF. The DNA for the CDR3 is TGCAGCGTTGAAGAGAGCGGGCAGGGCGTATATGGCTACACCTTC.

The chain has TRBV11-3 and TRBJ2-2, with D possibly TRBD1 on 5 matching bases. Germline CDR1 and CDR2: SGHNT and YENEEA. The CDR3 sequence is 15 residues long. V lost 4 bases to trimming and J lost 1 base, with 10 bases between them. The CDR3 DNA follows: TGTGCCAGCAGCTGGGGCGGCCTGAACACCGGGGAGCTGTTTTTT. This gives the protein CASSWGGLNTGELFF.

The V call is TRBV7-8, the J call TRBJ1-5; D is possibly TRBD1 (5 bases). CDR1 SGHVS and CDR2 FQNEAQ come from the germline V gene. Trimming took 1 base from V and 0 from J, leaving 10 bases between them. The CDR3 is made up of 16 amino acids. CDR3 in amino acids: CASSLGGGNSNQPQHF. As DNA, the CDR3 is TGTGCCAGCAGCTTAGGGGGGGGGAATAGCAATCAGCCCCAGCATTTT.

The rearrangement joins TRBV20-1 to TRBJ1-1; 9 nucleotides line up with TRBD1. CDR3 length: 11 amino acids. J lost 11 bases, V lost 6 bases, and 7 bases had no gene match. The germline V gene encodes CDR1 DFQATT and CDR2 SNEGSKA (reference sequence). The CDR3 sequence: CSANRGHVAFF. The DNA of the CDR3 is TGCAGTGCAAACAGGGGGCACGTTGCTTTCTTT.

The CDR3 DNA follows: TGTGCCAGTAGTATTTGGTCCAGGAACAATCAGCCCCAGCATTTT. Its translation: CASSIWSRNNQPQHF. The rearrangement links TRBV19 to TRBJ1-5; D is unresolved. V gave up 3 bases and J gave up 3 bases, with 12 bases separating them. Germline V gene lookup returns CDR1 LNHDA and CDR2 SQIVND (reference sequence). CDR3 size: 15 residues.

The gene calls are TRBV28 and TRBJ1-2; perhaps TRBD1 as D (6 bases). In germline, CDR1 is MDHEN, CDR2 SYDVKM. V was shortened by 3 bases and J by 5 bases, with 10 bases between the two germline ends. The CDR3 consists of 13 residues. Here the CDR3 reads CASSLRRGYGYTF. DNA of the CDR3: TGTGCCAGCAGTTTGCGCAGGGGTTATGGCTACACCTTC.

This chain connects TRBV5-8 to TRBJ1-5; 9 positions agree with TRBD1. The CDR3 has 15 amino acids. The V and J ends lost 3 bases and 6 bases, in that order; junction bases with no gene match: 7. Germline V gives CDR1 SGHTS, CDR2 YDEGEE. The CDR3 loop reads CASSSGTGFSQPQHF. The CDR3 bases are TGTGCCAGCAGCTCCGGGACAGGGTTTAGTCAGCCCCAGCATTTT.

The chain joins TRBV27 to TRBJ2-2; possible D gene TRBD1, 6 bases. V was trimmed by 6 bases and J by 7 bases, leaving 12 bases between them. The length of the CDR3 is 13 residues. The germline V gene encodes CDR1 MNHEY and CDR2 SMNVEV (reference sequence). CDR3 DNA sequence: TGTGCCAGCAGGACGGGACAAGGCGGGGAGCTGTTTTTT. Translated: CASRTGQGGELFF.

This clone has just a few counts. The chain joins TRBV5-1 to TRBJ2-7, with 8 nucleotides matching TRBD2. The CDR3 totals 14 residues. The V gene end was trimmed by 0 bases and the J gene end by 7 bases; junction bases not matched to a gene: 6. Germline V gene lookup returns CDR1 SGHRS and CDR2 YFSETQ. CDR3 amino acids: CASSLASGGREQYF. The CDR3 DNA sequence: TGCGCCAGCAGCTTGGCATCGGGGGGGCGGGAGCAGTACTTC.

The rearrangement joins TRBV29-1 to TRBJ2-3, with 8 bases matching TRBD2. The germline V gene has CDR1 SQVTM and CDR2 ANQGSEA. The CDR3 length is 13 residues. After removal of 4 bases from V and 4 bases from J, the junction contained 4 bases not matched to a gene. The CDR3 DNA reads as TGCAGCGTTGTCGGGGGGGAGTCAGATACGCAGTATTTT. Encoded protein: CSVVGGESDTQYF.

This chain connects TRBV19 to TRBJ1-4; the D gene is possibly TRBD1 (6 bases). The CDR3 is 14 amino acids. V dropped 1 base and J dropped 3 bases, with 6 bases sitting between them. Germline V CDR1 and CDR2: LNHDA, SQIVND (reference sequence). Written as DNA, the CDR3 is TGTGCCAGTAGTATAGCAGGGGCTAATGAAAAACTGTTTTTT. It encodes CASSIAGANEKLFF.